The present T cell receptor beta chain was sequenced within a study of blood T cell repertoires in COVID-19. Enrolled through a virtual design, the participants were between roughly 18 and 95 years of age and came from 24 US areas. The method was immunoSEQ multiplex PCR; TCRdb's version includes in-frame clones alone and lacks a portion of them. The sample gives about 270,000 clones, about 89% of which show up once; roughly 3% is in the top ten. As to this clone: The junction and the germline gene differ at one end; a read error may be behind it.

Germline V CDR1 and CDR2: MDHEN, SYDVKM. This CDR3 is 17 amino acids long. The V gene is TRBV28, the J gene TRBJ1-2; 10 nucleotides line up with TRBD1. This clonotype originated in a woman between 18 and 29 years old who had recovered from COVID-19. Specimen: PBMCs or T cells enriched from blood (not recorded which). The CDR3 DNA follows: TGTGCCCGCAGTTTGGGGGGAGGACAGGGGGAATTATATGGCTACACCTTC. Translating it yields CARSLGGGQGELYGYTF.